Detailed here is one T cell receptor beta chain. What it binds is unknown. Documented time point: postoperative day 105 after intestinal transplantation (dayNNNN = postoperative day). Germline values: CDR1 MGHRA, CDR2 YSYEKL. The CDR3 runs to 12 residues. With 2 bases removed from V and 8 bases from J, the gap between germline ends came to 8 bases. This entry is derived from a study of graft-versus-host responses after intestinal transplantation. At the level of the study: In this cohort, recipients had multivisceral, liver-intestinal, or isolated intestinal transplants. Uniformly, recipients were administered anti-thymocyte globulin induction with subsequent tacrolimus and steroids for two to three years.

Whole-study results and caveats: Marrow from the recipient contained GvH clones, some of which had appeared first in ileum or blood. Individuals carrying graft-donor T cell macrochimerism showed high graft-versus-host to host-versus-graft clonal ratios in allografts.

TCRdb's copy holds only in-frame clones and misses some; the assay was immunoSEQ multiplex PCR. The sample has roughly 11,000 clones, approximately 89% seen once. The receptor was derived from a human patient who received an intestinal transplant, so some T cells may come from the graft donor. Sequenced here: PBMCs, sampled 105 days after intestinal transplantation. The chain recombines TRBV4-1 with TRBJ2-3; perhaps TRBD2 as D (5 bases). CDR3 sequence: CASSQYSGTQYF. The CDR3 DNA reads TGCGCCAGCAGCCAATACAGCGGTACGCAGTATTTT.